One T cell receptor beta chain is described in this entry. Its antigen is not known. An end of the junction does not agree with germline; a read error may underlie this. The CDR3 contains 16 residues. Germline V gives CDR1 SGHNT, CDR2 YYREEE (reference sequence). Researchers report immunoSEQ v3.0 was run at survey level. Each sample had sequencing targeting about 40,000-50,000 T-cell genomes. The method was immunoSEQ multiplex PCR; TCRdb's version includes in-frame clones alone and lacks a portion of them. This sample has 25,000 to 30,000 clones, with about 81% found just once. This sample was taken from a study of long-term antiretroviral therapy in people with HIV. General study points: Diversity increased after ART yet remained lower than in transplant donor controls.

At least one PBMC sample before ART and at least two after were required. Treatment for every participant with HIV took place in the United States. The sequence came from a man between 45 and 60 years old with HIV. V and J are TRBV5-4 and TRBJ2-7; D gene unclear. The source material was unsorted PBMCs, sampled 2.9 years after starting antiretroviral therapy. CDR3: CASSQDWKLGPYEQYF. In DNA, the CDR3 is TGCGCCAGCAGCCAAGATTGGAAATTGGGTCCCTACGAGCAGTACTTC.